This is a list of T cell receptor beta chains from one sample in a study of a mutant IDH1 vaccine in newly diagnosed glioma. Only in-frame clones appear in the TCRdb table, and some are missing; sequencing was by immunoSEQ multiplex PCR. The repertoire holds 45,000 to 65,000 clones, approximately 78% seen once, with about 19% in the top ten. The sample consisted of PBMCs, taken from a glioma patient treated with radiotherapy, temozolomide or both. The receptor source for this set is a man younger than 30 with glioma. Both conserved end residues are part of each CDR3. The D gene is left open where the match is weak. The listing skips clone size in some rows; elsewhere it reads once, few, many or a size class.

>once|TRBD1|TRBV5-4|TRBJ2-6
CASSHLDRAGANVLTF
TGTGCCAGCAGCCACCTTGACAGGGCGGGGGCCAACGTCCTGACTTTC
>NA|TRBD2|TRBV2|TRBJ2-2
CASRLLAGSGELFF
TGTGCCAGCAGGCTACTAGCGGGATCCGGGGAGCTGTTTTTT
>NA|NA|TRBV10-3|TRBJ2-7
CAISETDGRSYEQYF
TGTGCCATCAGTGAGACGGACGGACGCTCCTACGAGCAGTACTTC
>NA|NA|TRBV4-1|TRBJ1-4
CASSQSSGQGDEKLFF
TGCGCCAGCAGCCAGTCTTCTGGCCAGGGTGACGAAAAACTGTTTTTT
>NA|NA|TRBV7-9|TRBJ1-1
CASTPDVDTEAFF
TGTGCCAGCACCCCGGACGTCGACACTGAAGCTTTCTTT
>NA|NA|TRBV5-4|TRBJ2-7
CATRLAGGAPGGEQYF
TGTGCCACCAGACTAGCAGGGGGAGCGCCCGGCGGGGAGCAGTACTTC
>once|NA|TRBV6-6|TRBJ1-5
CASSPSIQPQHF
TGTGCCAGCAGTCCCTCTATTCAGCCCCAGCATTTT
>NA|NA|TRBV5-4|TRBJ2-1
CASSFRGGSYNEQFF
TGTGCCAGCAGCTTTAGAGGGGGCTCCTACAATGAGCAGTTCTTC
>NA|TRBD1|TRBV18|TRBJ1-1
CASSPRDRVGTEAFF
TGTGCCAGCTCACCACGGGACAGGGTGGGCACTGAAGCTTTCTTT
>NA|TRBD1|TRBV9|TRBJ1-1
CASSPRTGLNTEAFF
TGTGCCAGCAGCCCTCGGACAGGGCTCAACACTGAAGCTTTCTTT
>NA|NA|TRBV5-8|TRBJ2-6
CASSLRGLRVSGANVLTF
TGTGCCAGCAGCTTGCGAGGACTGAGGGTCTCTGGGGCCAACGTCCTGACTTTC
>NA|TRBD1|TRBV2|TRBJ1-5
CASSERGGGNQPQHF
TGTGCCAGCAGTGAAAGAGGGGGCGGGAATCAGCCCCAGCATTTT
>few|NA|TRBV4-1|TRBJ1-3
CASSRSIGLAGNTIYF
TGCGCCAGCAGCCGCTCTATCGGGTTAGCAGGAAACACCATATATTTT
>NA|NA|TRBV15|TRBJ1-5
CATSNGGTFARASNQPQHF
TGTGCCACCAGCAACGGGGGGACCTTCGCCAGGGCTAGCAATCAGCCCCAGCATTTT
>few|NA|TRBV5-1|TRBJ2-2
CASSPLTVNTGELFF
TGCGCCAGCAGCCCCTTGACAGTGAACACCGGGGAGCTGTTTTTT
>once|NA|TRBV5-1|TRBJ2-7
CASSFSGEQYF
TGCGCCAGCAGCTTTTCCGGGGAGCAGTACTTC
>NA|TRBD1|TRBV4-2|TRBJ2-2
CASSARDRVFTGELFF
TGTGCCAGCAGCGCCCGGGACAGGGTGTTCACCGGGGAGCTGTTTTTT
>NA|TRBD2|TRBV5-4|TRBJ2-7
CASSLGGGNYEQYF
TGTGCCAGCAGCTTGGGGGGGGGAAACTACGAGCAGTACTTC
>once|TRBD1|TRBV6-6|TRBJ1-1
CASSPPGDRVTEAFF
TGTGCCAGCAGCCCTCCTGGGGACAGGGTCACTGAAGCTTTCTTT
>NA|NA|TRBV6-5|TRBJ1-4
CASSKGPNEKLFF
TGTGCCAGCAGTAAGGGACCCAATGAAAAACTGTTTTTT
>NA|TRBD1|TRBV5-8|TRBJ1-1
CASSLGTANTEAFF
TGTGCCAGCAGCCTAGGGACAGCGAACACTGAAGCTTTCTTT
>few|NA|TRBV5-1|TRBJ1-2
CASSLLSSEAGYTF
TGCGCCAGCAGCTTGCTTTCGAGTGAGGCTGGCTACACCTTC
>NA|NA|TRBV2|TRBJ1-2
CASRLGQGAYYGYTF
TGTGCCAGCCGCCTAGGGCAGGGAGCCTACTATGGCTACACCTTC
>NA|NA|TRBV18|TRBJ1-4
CASSPGEVREKLFF
TGTGCCAGCTCACCAGGGGAAGTGAGGGAAAAACTGTTTTTT
>NA|TRBD2|TRBV5-1|TRBJ2-2
CASSFLAGGDTGELFF
TGCGCCAGCAGCTTTCTAGCGGGGGGAGACACCGGGGAGCTGTTTTTT
>NA|NA|TRBV5-1|TRBJ2-2
CASSYTGELFF
TGCGCCAGCAGCTACACCGGGGAGCTGTTTTTT
>once|NA|TRBV4-1|TRBJ2-7
CASSQSRFTPYEQYF
TGCGCCAGCAGCCAATCGCGCTTCACCCCCTACGAGCAGTACTTC
>few|NA|TRBV10-3|TRBJ2-7
CAISEGYEQYF
TGTGCCATCAGTGAGGGCTACGAGCAGTACTTC
>few|NA|TRBV19|TRBJ1-5
CASSFRQGGNQPQHF
TGTGCCAGTAGTTTCCGACAAGGGGGCAATCAGCCCCAGCATTTT
>NA|TRBD2|TRBV4-3|TRBJ2-3
CASSQDGVAGSTDMQYF
TGCGCCAGCAGCCAAGATGGCGTAGCGGGGAGCACAGATATGCAGTATTTT
>NA|TRBD2|TRBV2|TRBJ2-1
CASSDPSGGGGNEQFF
TGTGCCAGCAGTGATCCTAGCGGGGGAGGAGGGAATGAGCAGTTCTTC
>NA|NA|TRBV16|TRBJ1-1
CASSPQPDFTEAFF
TGTGCCAGCAGCCCCCAACCTGATTTCACTGAAGCTTTCTTT
>NA|NA|TRBV5-6|TRBJ1-1
CASRVWGTRAQAFF
TGTGCCAGCAGGGTGTGGGGGACACGAGCACAAGCTTTCTTT
>NA|TRBD2|TRBV30|TRBJ2-1
CAWIPGLDDNEQFF
TGTGCCTGGATCCCGGGACTAGACGACAATGAGCAGTTCTTC
>NA|TRBD1|TRBV5-4|TRBJ1-2
CASSDGGGQPYGYTF
TGTGCCAGCAGCGATGGCGGGGGACAGCCCTATGGCTACACCTTC
>NA|TRBD1|TRBV2|TRBJ1-5
CASSWLQGARQPQHF
TGTGCCAGCAGTTGGTTACAGGGGGCCAGGCAGCCCCAGCATTTT
>NA|TRBD2|TRBV30|TRBJ2-1
CALTHVKLAGAYNEQFF
TGTGCCTTAACTCACGTAAAACTAGCGGGAGCTTACAATGAGCAGTTCTTC
>many|NA|TRBV5-4|TRBJ1-1
CASSSWMNTEAFF
TGTGCCAGCAGCTCATGGATGAACACTGAAGCTTTCTTT
>NA|NA|TRBV29-1|TRBJ1-4
CSVEGVGYRSATKLFF
TGCAGCGTTGAAGGCGTCGGTTATCGTTCAGCCACCAAACTGTTTTTT
>NA|NA|TRBV10-3|TRBJ1-1
CAISEGRGLMNTEAFF
TGTGCCATCAGTGAGGGGAGGGGTCTAATGAACACTGAAGCTTTCTTT
>NA|NA|TRBV13|TRBJ2-7
CASSSVDQTRSSYEQYF
TGTGCCAGCAGCTCAGTGGACCAGACGCGGAGCTCCTACGAGCAGTACTTC
>NA|NA|TRBV6-5|TRBJ2-7
CASSYGSDEQYF
TGTGCCAGCAGTTACGGGTCGGACGAGCAGTACTTC
>NA|NA|TRBV9|TRBJ2-2
CASTYVEGFTGELFF
TGTGCCAGCACCTATGTTGAGGGATTCACCGGGGAGCTGTTTTTT
>NA|NA|TRBV19|TRBJ2-2
CASSSGRDSFTGELFF
TGTGCCAGTAGTTCGGGGCGAGACTCTTTCACCGGGGAGCTGTTTTTT
>NA|NA|TRBV14|TRBJ2-7
CASSLRRQVKDYEQYF
TGTGCCAGCAGCCTTAGGCGACAGGTGAAGGACTACGAGCAGTACTTC
>NA|TRBD1|TRBV6-1|TRBJ1-1
CASRERDRVIVEAFF
TGTGCCAGCAGAGAAAGGGACAGGGTCATCGTAGAAGCTTTCTTT
>NA|TRBD1|TRBV7-2|TRBJ1-6
CASSLGAGGRNSPLHF
TGTGCCAGCAGCTTAGGAGCAGGGGGCAGGAATTCACCCCTCCACTTT
>NA|NA|TRBV29-1|TRBJ2-7
CSVDRDGDSYEQYF
TGCAGCGTTGATCGGGACGGAGACTCCTACGAGCAGTACTTC
>NA|NA|TRBV6-6|TRBJ2-7
CASSPSGAAYEQYF
TGTGCCAGCAGCCCTTCCGGGGCCGCCTACGAGCAGTACTTC
>NA|TRBD1|TRBV2|TRBJ2-7
CASSGTPGQGGYEQYF
TGTGCCAGCAGTGGTACCCCGGGACAGGGAGGGTACGAGCAGTACTTC
>NA|TRBD1|TRBV13|TRBJ1-1
CASSSGTDTEAFF
TGTGCCAGCAGCTCCGGGACAGACACTGAAGCTTTCTTT
>NA|NA|TRBV4-3|TRBJ1-5
CASSGRWGQPQHF
TGCGCCAGCAGCGGACGGTGGGGTCAGCCCCAGCATTTT
>many|NA|TRBV30|TRBJ1-3
CAWSKAERRDGNTIYF
TGTGCCTGGAGTAAGGCGGAGCGAAGAGATGGAAACACCATATATTTT
>once|NA|TRBV7-2|TRBJ2-2
CASSKRASWQAGELFF
TGTGCCAGCAGCAAGCGGGCTTCCTGGCAGGCCGGGGAGCTGTTTTTT
>NA|TRBD1|TRBV29-1|TRBJ1-2
CSDKTGGGYTF
TGCAGCGATAAGACAGGGGGCGGCTACACCTTC
>NA|NA|TRBV11-2|TRBJ2-7
CASSLWGYEQYF
TGTGCCAGCAGCTTATGGGGGTACGAGCAGTACTTC
>NA|TRBD1|TRBV6-1|TRBJ1-5
CASIWGTGQPQHF
TGTGCCAGCATTTGGGGGACAGGACAGCCCCAGCATTTT